Listed here are 7 T cell receptor beta chains from one sample, sequenced in a study of T cells in Graves' hyperthyroidism and ophthalmopathy. RNA transcripts served as the template for amplifying TCR beta CDR3 regions. HTBI primers were employed in a first-round RT-PCR of the TCR CDR3. Using its own MiXCR run on the multiplex PCR reads, TCRdb lists one record per CDR3 protein. The table shows fewer than 600,000 distinct CDR3 sequences, with approximately 15% occurring only once. Sequencing was done on a sample of blood. The receptors were gathered from a woman aged 18-29 years with Graves' hyperthyroidism.

In this sample, this clonotype turned up many times. The rearrangement links TRBV2 to TRBJ2-3, with 10 bases lining up with TRBD2. Germline lookup yields CDR1 SNHLY and CDR2 FYNNEI. The CDR3 consists of 15 residues. V shed 7 bases and J 3 bases; nucleotides not matched to a gene: 7. The DNA of the CDR3 is TGTGCCAGCAACGGTCTAGCGGGAGAGACAGATACGCAGTATTTT. Translating it yields CASNGLAGETDTQYF. Full variable domain (missing parts from reference TRBV2 and TRBJ2-3): EPEVTQTPSHQVTQMGQEVILRCVPISNHLYFYWYRQILGQKVEFLVSFYNNEISEKSEIFDDQFSVERPDGSNFTLKIRSTKLEDSAMYFCASNGLAGETDTQYFGPGTRLTVL.

This clonotype was counted only a few times. This chain connects TRBV29-1 to TRBJ2-1; 9 bases align to TRBD1. Germline CDR1 SQVTM, CDR2 ANQGSEA. V dropped 5 bases and J dropped 8; count of bases not matched to a gene: 4. The CDR3 runs 12 residues. The CDR3 sequence: CSVLTGGHEQFF. The CDR3 coding sequence is TGCAGCGTTCTAACAGGGGGCCATGAGCAGTTCTTC.

The chain employs TRBV20-1 and TRBJ2-7, with TRBD2 matching 14 bases. With V trimmed by 6 bases and J by 2 bases, 9 bases remained unmatched. The CDR3 sequence is 16 residues long. Germline V lookup: CDR1 DFQATT, CDR2 SNEGSKA (reference sequence). The CDR3, as DNA: TGCAGTGCCCGACGGGGACTAGCGGGAGATGCCTACGAGCAGTACTTC. Residues: CSARRGLAGDAYEQYF.

This clonotype was detected only a few times. The CDR3 loop reads CAWMRTRTGNTIYF. The CDR3 DNA reads as TGTGCCTGGATGCGCACAAGGACTGGAAACACCATATATTTT. The chain links TRBV30 to TRBJ1-3, with D unclear. This CDR3 region has 14 residues. Germline CDR1 GTSNPN, CDR2 SVGIG (reference sequence). V lost 4 bases and J lost 2, with 12 bases in between.

This clonotype occurred a few times. The chain links TRBV12-5 to TRBJ1-1, with 7 bases identical to TRBD1. This CDR3 comprises 18 residues. Per the germline V gene, CDR1 is LGHNT and CDR2 is FRNRAP. V gave up 2 bases and J gave up 4 bases; unmatched junction bases: 16. CDR3 DNA sequence: TGTGCTAGTGGTTTGCCACTACCCTCTAAGGGGGCTAGCACTGAAGCTTTCTTT. This encodes CASGLPLPSKGASTEAFF. Using reference TRBV12-5 and TRBJ1-1 for the parts outside the CDR3, the full variable domain is DARVTQTPRHKVTEMGQEVTMRCQPILGHNTVFWYRQTMMQGLELLAYFRNRAPLDDSGMPKDRFSAEMPDATLATLKIQPSEPRDSAVYFCASGLPLPSKGASTEAFFGQGTRLTVV.

Many counts were recorded for this clonotype. The rearrangement links TRBV6-1 to TRBJ1-2; no reliable D call. Deletions cut 10 bases from V and 4 bases from J, with 13 bases between. This CDR3 contains 12 residues. Germline CDR1 and CDR2: MNHNS and SASEGT. CDR3 bases: TGTGCCATCTACCAGACGGGCTATGGCTACACCTTC. Translating gives CAIYQTGYGYTF.

This clonotype was counted at least ten times. This chain connects TRBV12-3 or TRBV12-4 to TRBJ2-5; D possibly corresponds to TRBD1 (6 bases). The germline V and J ends were trimmed by 5 bases and 6 bases, with 13 bases remaining between them. CDR3 length: 13 residues. This CDR3 is CASSHRDKKTQYF. The CDR3 region has the DNA TGTGCCAGCAGTCACAGGGATAAGAAGACCCAGTACTTC.